These 22 T cell receptor beta chains originate from one sample sequenced in a study of blood T cell repertoires in COVID-19. Measured with immunoSEQ multiplex PCR; TCRdb has only the in-frame clones, and not every one. The sample contains fewer than 80,000 clones, 88% of which appear only once. Specimen: peripheral blood. The receptor set was obtained from a woman aged 50 to 60 with active or convalescent COVID-19.

The V call is TRBV7-9, the J call TRBJ1-1; D may be TRBD1 (6 bases). Germline CDR1 and CDR2: SEHNR and FQNEAQ (reference sequence). V shed 4 bases and J shed 5 bases, with 11 bases lying between them. The CDR3 has 13 residues. The CDR3 DNA reads TGTGCCAGCAGCTCACAGGGTGGGACTGAAGCTTTCTTT. Residues: CASSSQGGTEAFF.

The chain recombines TRBV2 with TRBJ2-7; D might be TRBD1 (6 bases). CDR1 is SNHLY, CDR2 FYNNEI, per germline. Deletions cut 2 bases from V and 5 bases from J, with 16 bases between. The CDR3 is made up of 15 amino acids. The CDR3 here is CASSEITGSANEQYF. CDR3 in DNA: TGTGCCAGCAGTGAAATAACAGGGAGTGCCAACGAGCAGTACTTC.

The genes are TRBV7-8 and TRBJ2-7, with 10 nucleotides matching TRBD1. V trimming: 2 bases; J trimming: 3 bases; junction bases outside the gene matches: 7. The CDR3 length is 16 residues. The germline V gene has CDR1 SGHVS and CDR2 FQNEAQ. Here the CDR3 reads CASSLPGTGAFYEQYF. CDR3 bases: TGTGCCAGCAGCTTACCTGGGACAGGGGCATTCTACGAGCAGTACTTC.

The table lists this clone with a count of one. V is TRBV9 and J is TRBJ2-1, with D possibly TRBD1 on 6 matching bases. V was trimmed by 3 bases and J by 12 bases, leaving 13 bases between them. Germline V gene lookup returns CDR1 SGDLS and CDR2 YYNGEE. This CDR3 has 12 residues. The CDR3 sequence is CASSDTGTTQFF. In DNA, the CDR3 is TGTGCCAGCAGCGACACCGGGACAACGCAGTTCTTC.

The rearrangement joins TRBV13 to TRBJ2-2; 11 bases agree with TRBD2. V lost 4 bases to trimming and J lost 0 bases; unmatched junction nucleotides: 7. Germline V gene data show CDR1 as PRHDT and CDR2 as FYEKMQ (reference sequence). This CDR3 comprises 18 residues. The CDR3 spells CASSSRLAGQSNTGELFF. CDR3 DNA sequence: TGTGCCAGCAGCTCCAGACTAGCGGGGCAATCGAACACCGGGGAGCTGTTTTTT.

This rearrangement joins TRBV19 to TRBJ2-7; TRBD1 aligns across 11 bases. The germline V gene encodes CDR1 LNHDA and CDR2 SQIVND (reference sequence). The trim removed 6 bases at V and 3 bases at J, leaving 7 bases unmatched. The CDR3 covers 15 residues. CDR3 bases: TGTGCCAGTAGCCAGAGGACAGGGGGCAGCTACGAGCAGTACTTC. Translating gives CASSQRTGGSYEQYF.

The chain combines TRBV18 with TRBJ2-3; D might be TRBD2 (5 bases). The CDR3 is 15 amino acids. CDR1 is KGHSH and CDR2 is LQKENI in the germline V gene. Trimming removed 3 bases at V and 2 bases at J, with 12 bases between. This CDR3 reads CASSPNEGNTDTQYF. The CDR3 coding sequence is TGTGCCAGCTCACCGAACGAGGGAAACACAGATACGCAGTATTTT.

The V and J genes are TRBV30 and TRBJ1-1; possibly TRBD1 for D (6 bases). This CDR3 has 14 residues. Trimming stripped 2 bases from V and 0 bases from J, with 10 bases between. CDR1 is GTSNPN and CDR2 is SVGIG in the germline V gene (reference sequence). CDR3 nucleotides: TGTGCCTGGAGTTCTACAGGGCTGAACACTGAAGCTTTCTTT. Translated: CAWSSTGLNTEAFF.

This sequence joins TRBV12-2 and TRBJ2-7; no check of the table's D call, TRBD2, against the DNA was made. TRBV12-2 is flagged as a pseudogene. The CDR3 has 15 amino acids. Here the CDR3 DNA reads TGTGCAAGTCGCTTCGGACTAGCGGGAGGTTACGAGCAGTACTTC. Its translation: CASRFGLAGGYEQYF.

This clone occurred a few times. The chain employs TRBV10-2 and TRBJ2-3; weak D call: TRBD1 (5 bases). The ends were cut back, 0 bases at V and 3 bases at J, with 7 bases in the middle. This CDR3 has 14 amino acids. CDR1 WSHSY and CDR2 SAAADI come from the germline V gene. For the CDR3, the DNA is TGCGCCAGCAGTGAGTCAGGGGTAACAGATACGCAGTATTTT. Residues: CASSESGVTDTQYF.

This CDR3 is CASSPVSYEQYF. Here the CDR3 DNA reads TGTGCCAGCAGCCCTGTCTCCTACGAGCAGTACTTC. This chain links TRBV7-3 with TRBJ2-7, with no clear D. There are 12 residues in the CDR3. The V end lost 5 bases, the J end lost 0 bases, and 5 bases lay between the germline ends. Germline-derived CDR1 and CDR2 are SGHTA and FQGTGA.

The chain has TRBV20-1 and TRBJ1-5; D perhaps matches TRBD1 (5 bases). The CDR3 has 18 amino acids. Trimming cost V 3 bases and J 2 bases, with 23 bases left between them. CDR1 is DFQATT and CDR2 is SNEGSKA in the germline V gene (reference sequence). In DNA form, the CDR3 reads TGCAGTGCTAGTAGTAGGAGGGGCGGGGTACTGGGCAATCAGCCCCAGCATTTT. This sequence encodes CSASSRRGGVLGNQPQHF.

The chain uses TRBV11-2 and TRBJ2-7; TRBD2 agrees at 7 bases. CDR3 size: 11 residues. The germline CDR1 and CDR2 sequences are SGHAT and FQNNGV. V shed 4 bases, J shed 12 bases, and the junction held 6 bases outside the gene matches. CDR3 coding DNA: TGTGCCAGCAGCTCCGGACTAGATTTGTACTTC. It specifies CASSSGLDLYF.

V and J are TRBV5-1 and TRBJ1-2, with TRBD1 matching 9 bases. The length of the CDR3 is 14 residues. The trim removed 9 bases at V and 8 bases at J, leaving 14 bases unmatched. CDR1 SGHRS and CDR2 YFSETQ come from the germline V gene. CDR3 bases: TGCGCCACCTCCCCGGGACAGGGAATAGAGGGCTACACCTTC. Residues: CATSPGQGIEGYTF.

This rearrangement joins TRBV5-4 to TRBJ1-2, with a tentative D call TRBD1 (6 bases). CDR1 and CDR2 (germline): SGHNT, YYREEE (reference sequence). Trimming shortened V by 4 bases and J by 0 bases, and 13 bases separated the two germline ends. The CDR3 is 15 amino acids. CDR3 region: CASSHDRTANYGYTF. In nucleotides, the CDR3 is TGTGCCAGCAGCCACGACAGGACCGCTAACTATGGCTACACCTTC.

This chain connects TRBV27 to TRBJ1-4; D remains ambiguous. CDR3 length: 14 residues. Germline V gives CDR1 MNHEY, CDR2 SMNVEV (reference sequence). V lost 9 bases and J lost 5, with 16 bases in between. CDR3 DNA sequence: TGTGCCAGTAAGGTTCAAGGAGCAAATGAAAAACTGTTTTTT. It translates to CASKVQGANEKLFF.

CDR3 protein: CASSFRPGQGGELFF. The CDR3 nucleotides read TGTGCCAGCAGTTTCCGCCCGGGACAGGGCGGGGAGCTGTTTTTT. The rearrangement uses TRBV6-5 and TRBJ2-2; 9 positions match TRBD1. Trimming took 4 bases from V and 7 from J; bases not matched to a gene: 7. In germline, CDR1 is MNHEY, CDR2 SVGAGI. CDR3 size: 15 residues.

The chain carries TRBV3-1 (or the pseudogene TRBV3-2) and TRBJ1-2; no definite D call. CDR3 length: 13 amino acids. The germline V and J ends were trimmed by 1 base and 2 bases, with 5 bases remaining between them. Germline CDR1 LGHDT, CDR2 YNNKEL (reference sequence). The CDR3 sequence: CASSQAQNYGYTF. The CDR3 nucleotides read TGTGCCAGCAGCCAAGCACAGAACTATGGCTACACCTTC.

The rearrangement uses TRBV19 and TRBJ2-1, with a possible D match to TRBD2 (5 bases). Germline V gives CDR1 LNHDA, CDR2 SQIVND (reference sequence). V was trimmed by 5 bases and J by 8 bases, leaving 16 bases between them. The CDR3 contains 14 residues. The CDR3 coding sequence is TGTGCCAGTAGTTCCAGCGGCTCTGCCTATGAGCAGTTCTTC. It translates to CASSSSGSAYEQFF.

This clone turned up a few times. The genes are TRBV5-1 and TRBJ2-1, with D perhaps matching TRBD2 (6 bases). CDR1 is SGHRS, CDR2 YFSETQ, per germline. This CDR3 spans 15 amino acids. Trimming took 4 bases from V and 0 from J, leaving 11 bases between them. CDR3: CASSQGTGSYNEQFF. CDR3 bases: TGCGCCAGCAGCCAAGGGACTGGCTCCTACAATGAGCAGTTCTTC.

This rearrangement joins TRBV7-9 to TRBJ1-3; D may be TRBD1 (5 bases). The CDR3 runs 14 residues. CDR1 and CDR2 (germline): SEHNR, FQNEAQ (reference sequence). V gave up 4 bases and J gave up 4 bases, with 11 bases separating them. In nucleotides, the CDR3 is TGTGCCAGCAGCTCCCAGGGTGCCGGAAACACCATATATTTT. Translation gives CASSSQGAGNTIYF.

The V call is TRBV7-9, the J call TRBJ1-2; D is ambiguous. V lost 5 bases to trimming and J lost 5 bases, with 12 bases between them. This CDR3 has 13 amino acids. Germline V gene lookup returns CDR1 SEHNR and CDR2 FQNEAQ (reference sequence). The CDR3 DNA follows: TGTGCCAGCAGCCATAGTACGGGGTATGGCTACACCTTC. Protein product: CASSHSTGYGYTF.